This T cell receptor (beta chain) stems from a study of T cell repertoires in cytomegalovirus infection. Study background: Selection of CMV epitopes for the study included recently identified HLA-C-restricted and well-studied HLA-B-restricted ones. Indications of both CMV infection and matching HLA type were provided by public TCR beta signatures.

Using its own MiXCR run on the reads, TCRdb lists one record per CDR3 protein. The table lists a few hundred thousand distinct CDR3 sequences, 25% to 35% of them singletons. The study's findings and limits: CMV-specific TCR beta clonotypes restricted by HLA-C were the ones dominating the ex vivo response. Carriers of CMV plus the relevant HLA were identified by cumulative public TCR beta family frequency.

Looked up from germline, CDR1 is LGHNA and CDR2 is YNFKEQ. V shed 0 bases and J shed 0 bases, with 13 bases lying between them. The CDR3 spans 17 residues. Concerning this clonotype: Its antigen is undetermined.

This receptor was taken from a human donor in good health (CMV status not recorded). Some clones in this sample may be carry-over from other donors' samples. This chain joins TRBV4-2 and TRBJ2-3, with TRBD2 as a possible D gene (5 bases). The specimen comprised cultured PBMCs, sampled from culture after CMV antigen stimulation. CDR3 coding DNA: TGTGCCAGCAGCCAAGATTTCGCGGGTGGTAGCACAGATACGCAGTATTTT. Amino acid sequence: CASSQDFAGGSTDTQYF.